Described below is a single T cell receptor beta chain sequence and its context. Antigen: not known. For TCR beta libraries, roughly 2 micrograms of genomic DNA were obtained from cryopreserved PBMCs. The CDR3 has 15 amino acids. Per germline, CDR1 LGHNT and CDR2 FRNRAP. V dropped 4 bases and J dropped 1; count of bases not matched to a gene: 7. The sample is drawn from a study of cytotoxic CD8 clonotypes in ibrutinib-treated CLL. At the level of the study: Once patients had received a median 12 months of treatment, range 6 to 36, response samples were obtained. Notes on the study in general: Clonality grew at ibrutinib response; at progression, it decreased back toward baseline.

Sequencing sought depths of 1 in 200,000 to 1 in 1 million T cells. Some clones are missing from TCRdb's copy, which holds only in-frame ones; the method was immunoSEQ multiplex PCR. The data contain about 130,000 clones, around three quarters of them singletons. This sequence joins TRBV12-5 and TRBJ2-7; TRBD1 aligns across 7 bases. The sequence was collected from a human donor with chronic lymphocytic leukemia. Sample: PBMCs, taken after 12 months of ibrutinib treatment. The CDR3 sequence is CASGSPGQPSYEQYF. The CDR3 DNA is TGTGCTAGTGGTTCCCCGGGACAGCCTTCCTACGAGCAGTACTTC.